The T cell receptor (beta chain) under discussion was sequenced for a study of blood T cells in healthy people across ages (dated by TCRdb to the mid-2010s). With regard to the full study: Template switching captured roughly one uniquely barcoded TCR beta cDNA molecule per two T cells in model experiments. Age-related changes in TCR beta repertoire diversity were measured in the study by deep sequencing normalized with unique cDNA molecular identifiers. Donors were grouped into four age groups: young (average approximately 16 years), middle-aged (39), aged (about 59) and long-lived (about 89). To avoid experimental bias, donors of different ages were randomly spread across the sequencing lanes. Two additional independent replicas of 1 million unique cDNA reads from the same blood draw were analyzed for two donors (one aged 18 to 30 and one aged 80 or older). The investigation overall reported the following: Observed TCR beta diversity correlated strongly with the percentage of naive T cells measured by flow cytometry. Since profiling was done on bulk unsorted PBMCs, naive and antigen-experienced compartments could not be conclusively compared. Estimates of total diversity based on one million sequenced T cells were regarded as lower bounds and as underestimates. Because the CMV infection status of the donors was unknown, age-related changes in expanded clonotypes may potentially have been confounded. Observed TCR beta diversity per million T cells fell roughly linearly with age, and a significant reduction was already apparent by age roughly 41. Compared with the aged group, the long-lived group had more naive CD4+ T cells, fewer expanded clones and increased TCR diversity, a pattern suggesting age selection.

Deletion took 0 bases off V and 6 bases off J, with a span of 15 bases between the germline ends. In the germline V gene, CDR1 corresponds to MNHEY and CDR2 to SVGEGT. The CDR3, from cysteine to phenylalanine, totals 16 residues. Only the CDR3 portion is preserved as DNA: 48 bases, with reading frame beginning at the first base. The library was made by 5' RACE. Sequencing used an Illumina HiSeq 2500. A second roughly 6 to 11 cycle PCR used a sample-barcoded 5' primer and a J-beta primer mix. A unique molecular identifier was introduced onto each TCR beta cDNA molecule by a template-switch 5' adaptor carrying 12 random nucleotides. Each sample yielded at least 2.5 million CDR3-containing paired-end reads. The Mint cDNA synthesis kit, primed by a TRBC-specific oligonucleotide, was used to synthesize first-strand cDNA from all RNA. Following uracil-DNA glycosylase treatment, all cDNA underwent a first 18-cycle PCR with the universal primers M1SS and BC2_uni_R. On the authors' methods: For normalization, 1 million high-quality reads were randomly selected from each sample, with every read carrying a distinct molecular identifier. Reads with shared molecular identifiers were discarded instead of being binned into consensus sequences. CDR3 identification, clonotype clustering and error correction used MiTCR with a Q25 quality threshold and the strictest error-elimination algorithm. A nonparametric unseen species model with Euler transformation was used to estimate a lower bound on total TCR beta diversity. TCRdb trimmed public reads at Q25 via fastp, called clones via MiXCR and kept in-frame beta chains. Each entry merges the rows of one CDR3 protein and shows their most common DNA and genes. The V and J calls and clone size are TCRdb's, not the authors'. This sample gives 1.5 million to 2 million distinct CDR3 sequences in total; 28% of them show up just once. Over 7% of the sample is held by the ten biggest clonotypes.

The donors were roughly 39 Caucasian individuals from Russia, aged 6 to 90 years, who were systemically healthy. Each donor gave about 9.8 milliliters of peripheral blood, drawn into EDTA-treated Vacutainer tubes. Ficoll-Paque density-gradient centrifugation was used to isolate PBMCs, with at least 7 million per sample. Total RNA was extracted from PBMCs with Trizol reagent, with at least 6 micrograms obtained per sample. The percentages of naive CD45RAhigh/CD27high T cells were determined by flow cytometry on a PBMC aliquot from every donor. With respect to this clonotype: Its antigen specificity is not known. No much larger clonotype is one base removed from it; base qualities were not supplied.

The V and J segments used are TRBV6-2 or TRBV6-3 and TRBJ2-1, with the identity of the D gene unclear. This TCR was recovered from a woman aged 25 to 39 in good health. Sequencing was done on a sample of blood. The CDR3 has the sequence CASSYSFERGVNEQFF. The nucleotides are TGTGCCAGCAGTTACTCTTTCGAGCGCGGAGTCAATGAGCAGTTCTTC.